This T cell receptor (beta chain) was obtained from a study of shared clonotypes between healthy human individuals. A note on this clone: The target antigen is unknown.

Study results and limitations: Rarefaction exposed incomplete sorted-subset sequencing despite large depth. Among the subsets, naive ones generally showed larger estimated richness than memory ones.

Germline CDR1 LGHNA, CDR2 YNFKEQ. With V trimmed by 0 bases and J by 6 bases, 6 bases remained unmatched. The CDR3 length is 17 residues. This table comes from immunoSEQ multiplex PCR, and its TCRdb copy is limited to in-frame clones, with some not included. Here the sample spans roughly 2 million clones, less than 95% being singletons. Naivety among CD8 cells was defined by CD45RO negativity and positive CCR7 selection, thereby excluding terminally differentiated effector memory CD45RA+ cells. The sequence derives from a man aged 18 to 30 in good health. The sequenced sample was naive CD8+ T cells sorted from blood. The chain joins TRBV4-2 to TRBJ1-6, with TRBD1 matching over 9 bases. CDR3 region: CASSQDRDREGNSPLHF. As DNA, the CDR3 is TGTGCCAGCAGCCAAGATAGGGACAGGGAGGGTAATTCACCCCTCCACTTT.